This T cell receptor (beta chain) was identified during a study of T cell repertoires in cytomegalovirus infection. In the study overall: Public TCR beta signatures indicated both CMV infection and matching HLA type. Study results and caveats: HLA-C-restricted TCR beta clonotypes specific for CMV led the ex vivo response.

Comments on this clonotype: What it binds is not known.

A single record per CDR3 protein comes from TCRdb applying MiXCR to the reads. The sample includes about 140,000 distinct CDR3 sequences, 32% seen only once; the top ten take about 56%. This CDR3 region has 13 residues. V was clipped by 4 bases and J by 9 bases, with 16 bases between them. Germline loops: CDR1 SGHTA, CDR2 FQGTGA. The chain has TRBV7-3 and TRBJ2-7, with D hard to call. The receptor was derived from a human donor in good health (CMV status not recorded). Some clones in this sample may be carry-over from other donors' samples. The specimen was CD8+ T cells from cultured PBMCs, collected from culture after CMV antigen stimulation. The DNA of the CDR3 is TGTGCCAGCAGCTCCACGGACCACTTGATGCAGTACTTC. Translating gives CASSSTDHLMQYF.